A single sample gave rise to the 10 T cell receptor beta chains below, sequenced in a study of cytomegalovirus exposure and HLA in healthy donors. Primers for the PCR totalled 60 Vbeta and 13 Jbeta. Produced via immunoSEQ multiplex PCR; TCRdb's table is partial and in-frame only. This table holds some 130,000 clones, about 70% found once. The sequencing sample was made of PBMCs. These receptors all come from a woman aged 60-75 years in good health and CMV-seropositive.

The gene calls are TRBV4-1 and TRBJ2-1; D is unclear. Trimming took 0 bases from V and 10 from J, leaving 7 bases between them. CDR3 length equals 12 residues. Germline values: CDR1 MGHRA, CDR2 YSYEKL. CDR3 in amino acids: CASSQDAEEQFF. As DNA, the CDR3 is TGCGCCAGCAGCCAAGATGCGGAGGAGCAGTTCTTC.

The chain recombines TRBV6-5 with TRBJ1-5; D gene ambiguous. This CDR3 comprises 12 residues. Germline CDR1 reads MNHEY; CDR2 reads SVGAGI. The V gene lost 8 bases and the J gene lost 4 bases, with 9 bases spanning the gap. The CDR3 sequence: CASRAPNQPQHF. CDR3 nucleotide sequence: TGTGCCAGCCGCGCCCCTAATCAGCCCCAGCATTTT.

The chain has TRBV15 and TRBJ2-2, with 8 bases identical to TRBD2. Germline CDR1 reads LNHNV; CDR2 reads YYDKDF (reference sequence). After removal of 3 bases from V and 1 base from J, the junction contained 1 base not matched to a gene. The CDR3 spans 15 residues. The CDR3 nucleotides are TGTGCCACCAGCAGGAGCGGGGGGAACACCGGGGAGCTGTTTTTT. This translates into CATSRSGGNTGELFF.

The chain employs TRBV7-3 and TRBJ2-1; D is ambiguous. The CDR3 is made up of 16 amino acids. Germline values: CDR1 SGHTA, CDR2 FQGTGA. Trimming shortened V by 5 bases and J by 2 bases, and 16 bases separated the two germline ends. The CDR3 DNA reads TGTGCCAGCAGCCTCTACTCGACTGGCACCTACAATGAGCAGTTCTTC. Its protein product is CASSLYSTGTYNEQFF.

The chain joins TRBV13 to TRBJ2-7; possibly TRBD2 for D (6 bases). From germline, CDR1 is PRHDT and CDR2 FYEKMQ (reference sequence). The V end lost 0 bases, the J end lost 9 bases, and 12 bases lay between the germline ends. The CDR3 consists of 13 residues. The CDR3 sequence is CASSLGLGGGQYF. CDR3 bases: TGTGCCAGCAGCTTAGGCCTGGGGGGAGGGCAGTACTTC.

The J gene is TRBJ2-7, the V gene TRBV9, with 7 bases that match TRBD1. There are 15 residues in the CDR3. The ends lost 4 bases at V and 3 bases at J; junction bases unmatched: 10. CDR1 is SGDLS and CDR2 is YYNGEE in the germline V gene. CDR3 protein: CASSTRDSRIYEQYF. As DNA, the CDR3 is TGTGCCAGCAGCACCCGGGACAGCCGAATCTACGAGCAGTACTTC.

There are a few counts of this clone. The rearrangement links TRBV29-1 to TRBJ2-1; maybe TRBD2 (6 bases). V lost 6 bases and J lost 4, with 16 bases in between. This CDR3 region has 14 residues. Germline CDR1 and CDR2: SQVTM and ANQGSEA. The CDR3 DNA follows: TGCAGCGTGGGGTTTGCGGGGCCTTACAATGAGCAGTTCTTC. The encoded protein is CSVGFAGPYNEQFF.

As for this clone: Additional DNA sequences in this sample encode the identical CDR3. V gene TRBV5-1 combines with J gene TRBJ1-3; 10 bases are a match to TRBD1. CDR3 size: 14 residues. CDR1 is SGHRS and CDR2 is YFSETQ in the germline V gene. The ends lost 4 bases at V and 4 bases at J; junction bases unmatched: 2. CDR3: CASSLGQGGNTIYF. The CDR3 nucleotides read TGCGCCAGCAGCCTGGGACAGGGGGGAAACACCATATATTTT.

This chain links TRBV6-6 with TRBJ1-3; D is unclear. Trimming stripped 2 bases from V and 0 bases from J, with 11 bases between. The CDR3 length is 16 residues. Per germline, CDR1 MNHNY and CDR2 SVGAGI (reference sequence). The CDR3 here is CASSYDYIVSGNTIYF. The CDR3 nucleotides read TGTGCCAGCAGTTACGATTACATTGTCTCTGGAAACACCATATATTTT.

V is TRBV7-9 and J is TRBJ1-1; 7 positions match TRBD1. The V gene's germline CDR1 is SEHNR and CDR2 FQNEAQ (reference sequence). This CDR3 is 15 amino acids long. Losses at the gene ends were 5 bases for V and 0 bases for J; bases not matched to a gene: 6. CDR3 region: CASSPRGQLNTEAFF. CDR3 nucleotides: TGTGCCAGCAGCCCTCGGGGACAGCTGAACACTGAAGCTTTCTTT.